This is a list of T cell receptor beta chains from one sample in a study of blood T cell repertoires in COVID-19. Clones were read by immunoSEQ multiplex PCR, and TCRdb kept only the in-frame ones, dropping some. The table includes 410,000 or so clones, over 75% detected once. Sequenced input: peripheral blood. The source is a woman in her 40s with COVID-19, enrolled during active disease. Each CDR3 is given with its conserved first and last residue. Fields, in order: J gene, D gene, CDR3 length, V gene, clone size, CDR3 DNA, CDR3 protein. A D gene is named only where the DNA matches it firmly. Only some rows state a clone size, as once, few, many or a class for expanded clones.

TRBJ1-3,NA,14,TRBV4-2,NA,TGTGCCAGCAGCCTTGAGGGCTCTGGAAACACCATATATTTT,CASSLEGSGNTIYF
TRBJ1-2,TRBD1,13,TRBV7-3,NA,TGTGCCAGCAGCTCAGACAGGGGGCTAGGCTACACCTTC,CASSSDRGLGYTF
TRBJ2-1,NA,13,TRBV28,NA,TGTGCCAGCGGGGCTCGCTCCTACAATGAGCAGTTCTTC,CASGARSYNEQFF
TRBJ1-5,TRBD1,15,TRBV4-1,NA,TGCGCCAGCAGCCCCATCCGACAGGGTTTGCAGCCCCAGCATTTT,CASSPIRQGLQPQHF
TRBJ2-1,TRBD2,15,TRBV7-2,NA,TGTGCCAGCAGGGTTTCCACGGGGGGATACAATGAGCAGTTCTTC,CASRVSTGGYNEQFF
TRBJ1-6,TRBD1,16,TRBV5-1,NA,TGCGCCAGCAGCTTGATATCAGGGGGTTATAATTCACCCCTCCACTTT,CASSLISGGYNSPLHF
TRBJ1-6,TRBD1,15,TRBV7-9,NA,TGTGCCAGCAGCGTCCGGGACAGGGGTAATTCACCCCTCCACTTT,CASSVRDRGNSPLHF
TRBJ2-3,TRBD2,14,TRBV5-6,once,TGTGCCAGCAGCTTGGGACTAGCTGCAGATACGCAGTATTTT,CASSLGLAADTQYF
TRBJ1-6,TRBD1,13,TRBV6-2/TRBV6-3,NA,TGTGCCAGCAGCTTGACAGGGGAGGTACCCCTCCACTTT,CASSLTGEVPLHF
TRBJ1-1,TRBD1,14,TRBV27,NA,TGTGCCAGCAGTTCCTGGGACAGGGCCACTGAAGCTTTCTTT,CASSSWDRATEAFF
TRBJ2-2,NA,16,TRBV6-2/TRBV6-3,NA,TGTGCCAGCAGTTACTTTGCGGGACAGCACACCGGGGAGCTGTTTTTT,CASSYFAGQHTGELFF
TRBJ2-7,TRBD1,14,TRBV4-2,NA,TGTGCCAGCAGCCCGAACAGGGGTACGTACGAGCAGTACTTC,CASSPNRGTYEQYF
TRBJ1-1,TRBD1,15,TRBV30,NA,TGTGCCTGGAGTGTAGGGACAGATTACTACACTGAAGCTTTCTTT,CAWSVGTDYYTEAFF
TRBJ1-5,NA,15,TRBV20-1,NA,TGCAGTGCTAGTCTCCTAGGACCGGGGGATCAGCCCCAGCATTTT,CSASLLGPGDQPQHF
TRBJ2-1,TRBD2,15,TRBV7-2,NA,TGTGCCAGCAGCCCTCTTGGCGGGAGTAATGGTGAGCAGTTCTTC,CASSPLGGSNGEQFF
TRBJ1-1,NA,13,TRBV18,NA,TGTGCCAGCACCAGGGTTGGGGACACTGAAGCTTTCTTT,CASTRVGDTEAFF
TRBJ2-1,NA,14,TRBV30,NA,TGTGCCTGGAGTGTACTAGCAGTTCAAGGTGAGCAGTTCTTC,CAWSVLAVQGEQFF
TRBJ2-5,NA,13,TRBV5-5,NA,TGTGCCAGCAGCTTGGCGGTCCAAGAGACCCAGTACTTC,CASSLAVQETQYF
TRBJ2-5,TRBD2,17,TRBV13,NA,TGTGCCAGCAGCTTCCGTGAATATAGCGGGGGTCACGAGACCCAGTACTTC,CASSFREYSGGHETQYF
TRBJ2-2,NA,13,TRBV5-1,NA,TGCGCCAGCAGCTTGGTATCCACCGGGGAGCTGTTTTTT,CASSLVSTGELFF
TRBJ1-1,NA,14,TRBV28,NA,TGTGCCAGCAGTTTGGCAGGGGCTCGCACTGAAGCTTTCTTT,CASSLAGARTEAFF
TRBJ1-2,NA,13,TRBV2,NA,TGTGCCAGCGTCAGTGGGGGCACCTATGGCTACACCTTC,CASVSGGTYGYTF
TRBJ1-2,TRBD1,16,TRBV7-9,NA,TGTGCCAGCAGCCGAGGACAGGGGGTTACCAACTATGGCTACACCTTC,CASSRGQGVTNYGYTF
TRBJ2-7,TRBD2,16,TRBV4-1,few,TGCGCCAGCAGCCAAGATCCCGGGACTAGACCCTACGAGCAGTACTTC,CASSQDPGTRPYEQYF
TRBJ2-1,NA,18,TRBV9,NA,TGTGCCAGCAGCCCAGGACATGGAACAGCACAATCCTACAATGAGCAGTTCTTC,CASSPGHGTAQSYNEQFF